The 3 T cell receptor beta chains presented below share a single source sample, sequenced in a study of blood T cell repertoires in COVID-19. Clones were sequenced by immunoSEQ multiplex PCR, and TCRdb holds only the in-frame ones, with some missing. The table lists about 480,000 clones, less than 90% of them singletons. Sequenced sample: peripheral blood. The receptors shown here come from a woman between 50 and 59 years old with COVID-19, enrolled during active disease.

V gene TRBV12-3 or TRBV12-4 combines with J gene TRBJ2-1, with D possibly matching TRBD2 (7 bases). The germline V and J ends were trimmed by 1 base and 9 bases, with 10 bases remaining between them. The CDR3 contains 13 residues. DNA of the CDR3: TGTGCCAGCAGTTTAGGCGGGGGCAGTGAGCAGTTCTTC. As protein: CASSLGGGSEQFF.

The rearrangement links TRBV15 to TRBJ1-5, with TRBD1 matching 7 bases. This CDR3 contains 14 residues. Germline V gene sequence: CDR1 LNHNV, CDR2 YYDKDF (reference sequence). J lost 7 bases, V lost 5 bases, and 8 bases had no gene match. The CDR3 reads CATSWRGREQPQHF. As DNA, the CDR3 is TGTGCCACCAGCTGGAGGGGGCGAGAACAGCCCCAGCATTTT.

The rearrangement links TRBV27 to TRBJ1-1; no firm D call. Trimming removed 2 bases from V and 1 base from J, with 11 bases in between. The CDR3 runs to 15 residues. Germline V gene sequence: CDR1 MNHEY, CDR2 SMNVEV (reference sequence). In DNA form, the CDR3 reads TGTGCCAGCAGTTTAAAGTTGAGCGGGAACACTGAAGCTTTCTTT. It encodes CASSLKLSGNTEAFF.